The 27 T cell receptor beta chains presented below share a single source sample, sequenced in a study of identifying expanded T cells in peripheral blood. Method: immunoSEQ multiplex PCR; TCRdb's copy keeps in-frame clones and lacks some. Altogether roughly 61,000 clones are present, more than 70% being singletons, with the ten largest covering 3% to 4%. The sequenced sample was blood. The receptors were sampled from a person between 18 and 69 years old in good health.

J is TRBJ2-3 and V is TRBV7-2, with 13 bases identical to TRBD2. Per germline, CDR1 SGHTA and CDR2 FQGNSA. The CDR3 runs to 16 residues. The V gene end was trimmed by 5 bases and the J gene end by 6 bases; junction bases not matched to a gene: 8. Here the CDR3 reads CASSPRLAGGGDTQYF. CDR3 DNA sequence: TGTGCCAGCAGCCCCAGACTAGCGGGGGGAGGGGATACGCAGTATTTT.

J is TRBJ1-2 and V is TRBV27, with 8 bases matching TRBD1. This CDR3 spans 13 amino acids. The germline gives CDR1 MNHEY, CDR2 SMNVEV (reference sequence). After removal of 5 bases from V and 8 bases from J, the junction contained 7 bases not matched to a gene. The CDR3 bases are TGTGCCAGCAGTCCTGGACAGGGTTTGGGCTACACCTTC. This codes for CASSPGQGLGYTF.

V gene TRBV29-1 combines with J gene TRBJ2-7; 10 nucleotides line up with TRBD2. The V segment lost 4 bases and the J segment 2 bases; nucleotides outside the gene matches: 5. Germline values: CDR1 SQVTM, CDR2 ANQGSEA. The CDR3 extends over 14 amino acids. CDR3 amino acids: CSVALLAGTYEQYF. DNA of the CDR3: TGCAGCGTTGCACTACTAGCGGGAACCTACGAGCAGTACTTC.

The CDR3 DNA reads as TGTGCCAGCACCCCCGTGGGGCGGGACCTCCAAGAGACCCAGTACTTC. Translated, it gives CASTPVGRDLQETQYF. The chain recombines TRBV7-8 with TRBJ2-5; TRBD2 is a possible D gene (6 bases). V was cut by 7 bases and J by 1 base, with 19 bases left in between. The CDR3 spans 16 residues. Germline values: CDR1 SGHVS, CDR2 FQNEAQ.

The CDR3 region is CASSVDLAGPSIEQFF. In DNA, the CDR3 is TGTGCCAGCAGCGTAGACCTAGCGGGGCCCTCAATTGAGCAGTTCTTC. This chain joins TRBV9 and TRBJ2-1, with 9 bases identical to TRBD2. CDR1 and CDR2 from the germline V gene are SGDLS and YYNGEE. V dropped 0 bases and J dropped 9; count of bases not matched to a gene: 10. CDR3 size: 16 residues.

The chain is built from TRBV2 and TRBJ2-1, with D tentatively TRBD2 (6 bases). The CDR3 is 14 amino acids. Trimming pared 5 bases from V and 7 bases from J, leaving 15 bases between. CDR1 SNHLY and CDR2 FYNNEI come from the germline V gene. This CDR3 is CASSNRNRGNEQFF. The CDR3 nucleotides are TGTGCCAGCAGTAACAGGAACCGGGGGAATGAGCAGTTCTTC.

CDR3 DNA: TGTGCCAGCAATGGGGGTAGCACAGATACGCAGTATTTT. Translating gives CASNGGSTDTQYF. This sequence joins TRBV9 and TRBJ2-3, with D tentatively TRBD1 or TRBD2 (5 bases each). V was clipped by 6 bases and J by 0 bases, with 8 bases between them. Looked up from germline, CDR1 is SGDLS and CDR2 is YYNGEE. The length of the CDR3 is 13 residues.

V is TRBV7-2 and J is TRBJ1-5; no definite D call. The germline V gene has CDR1 SGHTA and CDR2 FQGNSA. V shed 5 bases and J shed 6 bases, with 8 bases lying between them. This CDR3 is built from 12 residues. The CDR3 loop reads CASSEWGQPQHF. CDR3 bases: TGTGCCAGCAGCGAATGGGGTCAGCCCCAGCATTTT.

This clone was picked up a small number of times. The chain has TRBV5-1 and TRBJ2-7, with 7 nucleotides matching TRBD2. This CDR3 contains 14 residues. Germline V CDR1 and CDR2: SGHRS, YFSETQ. V shed 2 bases and J 6 bases; nucleotides not matched to a gene: 8. The CDR3 region has the DNA TGCGCCAGCAGCTTAGGCGGGGGTCGTCTCGAGCAGTACTTC. It is translated as CASSLGGGRLEQYF.

The gene calls are TRBV6-1 and TRBJ1-5; weak D call: TRBD1 (5 bases). Germline V gene data show CDR1 as MNHNS and CDR2 as SASEGT. V lost 6 bases, J lost 0 bases, and 12 bases lay in between. The CDR3 loop spans 15 amino acids. CDR3: CASRDRGDSNQPQHF. The CDR3 coding sequence is TGTGCCAGCAGAGACCGGGGGGATAGCAATCAGCCCCAGCATTTT.

V gene TRBV5-8 combines with J gene TRBJ2-3, with D perhaps TRBD2 (6 bases). Trimming left V 4 bases short and J 1 base short, with 16 bases between. Looked up from germline, CDR1 is SGHTS and CDR2 is YDEGEE. The CDR3 is 16 residues long. CDR3 in amino acids: CASSAGTVKGTDTQYF. The CDR3, as DNA: TGTGCCAGCAGCGCGGGGACGGTAAAAGGCACAGATACGCAGTATTTT.

CDR3 residues: CASSLVSSYNEQFF. CDR3 nucleotide sequence: TGTGCCAGCAGTTTGGTGAGCTCCTACAATGAGCAGTTCTTC. The V and J genes are TRBV28 and TRBJ2-1, with no clear D. The CDR3 spans 14 residues. Trimming removed 3 bases from V and 0 bases from J, with 6 bases in between. Germline V CDR1 and CDR2: MDHEN, SYDVKM.

This clone was counted a single time. The chain joins TRBV6-5 to TRBJ2-5; D assignment may be TRBD1 or TRBD2 (5 bases each). CDR1 is MNHEY and CDR2 is SVGAGI in the germline V gene. This CDR3 has 13 residues. V lost 2 bases, J lost 5 bases, and 9 bases lay in between. CDR3 nucleotide sequence: TGTGCCAGCAGTTACACGGGGCAGGAGACCCAGTACTTC. This translates into CASSYTGQETQYF.

The chain uses TRBV9 and TRBJ2-7; D gene uncertain. The CDR3 contains 13 residues. V dropped 5 bases and J dropped 3 bases, with 12 bases sitting between them. Germline values: CDR1 SGDLS, CDR2 YYNGEE. Written as DNA, the CDR3 is TGTGCCAGCAGTCACACCGGGCACTACGAGCAGTACTTC. It encodes CASSHTGHYEQYF.

V and J are TRBV7-2 and TRBJ2-5, with no clear D. Germline CDR1 is SGHTA and CDR2 is FQGNSA. This CDR3 contains 16 residues. V lost 2 bases and J lost 1, with 14 bases in between. CDR3 sequence (DNA): TGTGCCAGCAGCTTATTCCTCCGGCGGCCCCAAGAGACCCAGTACTTC. Encoded protein: CASSLFLRRPQETQYF.

The chain links TRBV9 to TRBJ2-3, with TRBD2 matching 7 bases. The CDR3 length is 14 residues. Losses at the gene ends were 0 bases for V and 7 bases for J; bases not matched to a gene: 5. The germline V gene has CDR1 SGDLS and CDR2 YYNGEE. The CDR3 DNA reads as TGTGCCAGCAGCGTAGGCGGCGGGAGAAATACGCAGTATTTT. It codes for CASSVGGGRNTQYF.

This clone has a single count. This chain links TRBV21-1 with TRBJ2-1; no check of the table's D call, TRBD2, against the DNA was made. TRBV21-1 is reported as a pseudogene. This CDR3 has 17 amino acids. As DNA, the CDR3 is TGTGCCAGCAGCAAAGGGGGACTAGCGGGGACCGACAATGAGCAGTTCTTC. Encoded protein: CASSKGGLAGTDNEQFF.

The CDR3 reads CASSEAGTTQETQYF. The CDR3 DNA sequence: TGTGCCAGCAGTGAAGCTGGGACTACTCAAGAGACCCAGTACTTC. The rearrangement links TRBV6-1 to TRBJ2-5; 7 bases agree with TRBD2. CDR1 and CDR2 (germline): MNHNS, SASEGT. CDR3 length equals 15 residues. V shed 0 bases, J shed 2 bases, and the junction held 3 bases outside the gene matches.

The chain joins TRBV2 to TRBJ1-2, with 7 bases that match TRBD1. In germline, CDR1 is SNHLY, CDR2 FYNNEI. V shed 5 bases, J shed 1 base, and the junction held 4 bases outside the gene matches. The CDR3 spans 14 residues. The CDR3 spells CASSQRGLNYGYTF. The DNA of the CDR3 is TGTGCCAGCAGTCAAAGGGGGCTTAACTATGGCTACACCTTC.

The chain combines TRBV7-2 with TRBJ1-2; D call uncertain. CDR3 length: 15 amino acids. Trimming shortened V by 3 bases and J by 0 bases, and 11 bases separated the two germline ends. In germline, CDR1 is SGHTA, CDR2 FQGNSA. In nucleotides, the CDR3 is TGTGCCAGCAGCTTTTTGGCGGACCCTAACTATGGCTACACCTTC. Its translation: CASSFLADPNYGYTF.

This sequence joins TRBV14 and TRBJ2-7, with 9 bases that match TRBD1. V lost 4 bases to trimming and J lost 3 bases; unmatched junction nucleotides: 4. The CDR3 is 14 amino acids. The germline CDR1 and CDR2 sequences are SGHDN and FVKESK. CDR3 sequence (DNA): TGTGCCAGCAGCCCCGGGACAGGGATCTACGAGCAGTACTTC. Encoded protein: CASSPGTGIYEQYF.

This clone was counted between two and nine times. The same CDR3 also results from other DNA sequences found in this sample. The chain is built from TRBV18 and TRBJ1-1; 9 positions match TRBD1. The CDR3 is made up of 13 amino acids. Germline CDR1 is KGHSH and CDR2 is LQKENI. V dropped 3 bases and J dropped 4; count of bases not matched to a gene: 0. The CDR3, as DNA: TGTGCCAGCTCACCGGGACAGGGCACTGAAGCTTTCTTT. This sequence encodes CASSPGQGTEAFF.

This clone rates as medium-sized (0.01 to 0.1%). V is TRBV6-1 and J is TRBJ2-3; a weak D match, TRBD2 (5 bases). The CDR3 contains 15 residues. V was cut by 1 base and J by 4 bases, with 12 bases left in between. Germline CDR1 and CDR2: MNHNS and SASEGT. The DNA of the CDR3 is TGTGCCAGCAGTGAAGTTGCGGGTGGGGCAGATACGCAGTATTTT. This translates into CASSEVAGGADTQYF.

This rearrangement joins TRBV10-3 to TRBJ2-3; maybe TRBD1 (5 bases). In germline, CDR1 is ENHRY, CDR2 SYGVKD. Trimming left V 10 bases short and J 2 bases short, with 10 bases between. The length of the CDR3 is 12 residues. Here the CDR3 DNA reads TGTGCCACCCGACAGTTCACAGATACGCAGTATTTT. Its translation: CATRQFTDTQYF.

V usage is TRBV7-2 and J usage is TRBJ1-5; 10 nucleotides line up with TRBD1. CDR1 and CDR2 from the germline V gene are SGHTA and FQGNSA. The CDR3 runs 17 residues. V shed 1 base and J 0 bases; nucleotides not matched to a gene: 3. CDR3 in amino acids: CASSLGQGARSNQPQHF. For the CDR3, the DNA is TGTGCCAGCAGCTTAGGACAGGGGGCGCGTAGCAATCAGCCCCAGCATTTT. Full variable domain (rest looked up from reference TRBV7-2 and TRBJ1-5): GAGVSQSPSNKVTEKGKDVELRCDPISGHTALYWYRQSLGQGLEFLIYFQGNSAPDKSGLPSDRFSAERTGGSVSTLTIQRTQQEDSAVYLCASSLGQGARSNQPQHFGDGTRLSIL.

This clone was found a few times. The V and J genes are TRBV2 and TRBJ1-3; D not resolved. CDR3 length equals 16 residues. The germline V gene has CDR1 SNHLY and CDR2 FYNNEI. Trimming took 4 bases from V and 0 from J, leaving 13 bases between them. CDR3 in amino acids: CASSVVGGSSGNTIYF. The CDR3 region has the DNA TGTGCCAGCAGTGTGGTTGGAGGTTCCTCTGGAAACACCATATATTTT.

This chain uses TRBV7-6 with TRBJ2-2; 7 positions match TRBD1. This CDR3 has 16 residues. V shed 2 bases, J shed 4 bases, and the junction held 7 bases outside the gene matches. CDR1 is SGHVS, CDR2 FNYEAQ, per germline. The CDR3 DNA reads as TGTGCCAGCAGCTTAAACCCGTCAGGGGGCACCGGGGAGCTGTTTTTT. Amino acid sequence: CASSLNPSGGTGELFF.